The clone carrying this TCR beta chain has ten or more counts. This entry belongs to a study of blood T cells in healthy people across ages. Through a sample-barcoded 5' primer and a J-beta primer mix, a second PCR was run for roughly 6 to 12 cycles. Each CDR3 protein is one row after TCRdb ran MiXCR on the 5' RACE reads. Of 1.5 million to 2 million distinct CDR3 sequences listed, roughly 27% are singletons. Source material: blood. This sequence originates from a woman in her thirties in good health.

The CDR3 loop reads CAIPPGTVGETQYF. The CDR3 DNA follows: TGTGCCATACCGCCGGGAACCGTAGGAGAGACCCAGTACTTC. The chain couples TRBV7-9 to TRBJ2-5; D possibly corresponds to TRBD2 (5 bases). CDR1 is SEHNR and CDR2 is FQNEAQ in the germline V gene (reference sequence). The CDR3 consists of 14 residues. Trimming shortened V by 10 bases and J by 4 bases, and 19 bases separated the two germline ends.